The source of this TCR beta chain is a study of blood T cell repertoires in COVID-19. Whole-study context: PBMCs, B-cell-depleted T cells, or T cells provided the cDNA or gDNA that made up the material.

CDR1 is SGHTA, CDR2 FQGNSA, per germline. Deletions cut 2 bases from V and 2 bases from J, with 12 bases between. The CDR3 runs to 15 residues. Original handling: Amplification with reference gene primers provided the estimates of nucleated cell counts. The data were produced by immunoSEQ multiplex PCR, yet TCRdb's version contains in-frame clones alone and is incomplete. That table is the source of V, J and clone size, and D and trimming were worked out from the DNA. The sample lists more than 45,000 clones; around 84% were seen once. Sequencing was done on a sample of peripheral blood. This receptor was identified in a human donor with active COVID-19. The donor label of this sample is uncertain. The chain recombines TRBV7-2 with TRBJ2-5; a weak D match, TRBD2 (6 bases). The CDR3 DNA sequence: TGTGCCAGCAGCTTACAATCGACTAGGCAAGAGACCCAGTACTTC. Translation gives CASSLQSTRQETQYF. Looking up the rest from reference TRBV7-2 and TRBJ2-5 gives the full variable domain: GAGVSQSPSNKVTEKGKDVELRCDPISGHTALYWYRQSLGQGLEFLIYFQGNSAPDKSGLPSDRFSAERTGGSVSTLTIQRTQQEDSAVYLCASSLQSTRQETQYFGPGTRLLVL.